This T cell receptor beta chain was recorded in a study of T-cell reconstitution after alpha-beta-depleted transplantation in children. Regarding the study as a whole: Among T cells one year after transplant, newly produced cells accounted for most counts and diversity. At around two months after transplant, the alpha-beta T cells were reportedly derived from several hundred expanded clones that came from non-depleted graft cells.

The CDR3 contains 15 residues. The J segment lost 1 base and the V segment lost 2 bases, leaving 4 bases of the junction unmatched. It was with unique molecular identifiers that the TCRbeta library was prepared. TCRdb ran MiXCR on the PCR reads and lists one entry per CDR3 protein. The sample shows hundreds of thousands of distinct CDR3 sequences, around 14% of them seen only once. Only a few counts were recorded for this clonotype. The antigen is unknown. The sequence came from a girl under 10 years old with congenital amegakaryocytic thrombocytopenia, due to receive a stem cell transplant. Source: PBMCs, taken before TCRalphabeta/CD19-depleted stem cell transplant. V is TRBV12-3 or TRBV12-4 and J is TRBJ2-7; TRBD1 agrees at 8 bases. The CDR3 loop reads CASSLLRQGSYEQYF. DNA of the CDR3: TGTGCCAGCAGTTTACTCCGACAGGGGTCCTACGAGCAGTACTTC.